Listed below are T cell receptor beta chains from one sample, sequenced in a study of blood T cell repertoires in COVID-19. Clones were sequenced by immunoSEQ multiplex PCR, and TCRdb holds only the in-frame ones, with some missing. The sample yields roughly 200,000 clones, around 85% seen once. The material sequenced was PBMCs or T cells enriched from blood (not recorded which). Receptors were obtained from a man aged 35 to 55 who had recovered from COVID-19. CDR3s include the opening cysteine and the closing phenylalanine or tryptophan. Each record gives: D gene, J gene, V gene, CDR3 length, CDR3 protein. The D gene is left open where the match is weak.

NA | TRBJ1-1 | TRBV12-2 | 15 | CASRCRDRGPIEAFF
TRBD1 | TRBJ1-2 | TRBV18 | 15 | CASSPEVQGARGYTF
NA | TRBJ2-1 | TRBV7-9 | 13 | CASRWDWTNEQFF
NA | TRBJ1-2 | TRBV6-6 | 14 | CASRNSPLIYGYTF
NA | TRBJ1-1 | TRBV29-1 | 13 | CSTDQRREAEAFF
NA | TRBJ2-3 | TRBV7-3 | 13 | CASSPRQTDTQYF
TRBD1 | TRBJ1-6 | TRBV2 | 14 | CASIPDRANSPLHF
NA | TRBJ2-6 | TRBV5-5 | 18 | CASSRGAARTSGANVLTF
NA | TRBJ2-5 | TRBV7-3 | 13 | CASSFGSRETQYF
NA | TRBJ2-5 | TRBV7-8 | 14 | CASSLSGGRETQYF
NA | TRBJ2-3 | TRBV5-4 | 11 | CASSVHDTQYF
NA | TRBJ1-1 | TRBV13 | 14 | CASSLTGPNTEAFF
NA | TRBJ2-1 | TRBV7-9 | 19 | CASSSKPRDRRFSYNEQFF
TRBD1 | TRBJ1-2 | TRBV4-2 | 14 | CASSQTGTGEDYTF
NA | TRBJ1-4 | TRBV19 | 15 | CASTAEGWTNEKLFF
TRBD2 | TRBJ2-3 | TRBV27 | 17 | CASSAELAGVPTDTQYF
NA | TRBJ1-6 | TRBV5-1 | 14 | CASSLGEPNSPLHF
NA | TRBJ2-7 | TRBV6-5 | 15 | CASSYFQGPLDEQYF
NA | TRBJ2-2 | TRBV24-1 | 14 | CATGDGVIPGELFF
NA | TRBJ2-7 | TRBV27 | 13 | CASSLTAFYEQYF
TRBD1 | TRBJ1-5 | TRBV19 | 17 | CASRKGIRDRANQPQHF
NA | TRBJ2-7 | TRBV6-6 | 12 | CASSYEAYEQYF